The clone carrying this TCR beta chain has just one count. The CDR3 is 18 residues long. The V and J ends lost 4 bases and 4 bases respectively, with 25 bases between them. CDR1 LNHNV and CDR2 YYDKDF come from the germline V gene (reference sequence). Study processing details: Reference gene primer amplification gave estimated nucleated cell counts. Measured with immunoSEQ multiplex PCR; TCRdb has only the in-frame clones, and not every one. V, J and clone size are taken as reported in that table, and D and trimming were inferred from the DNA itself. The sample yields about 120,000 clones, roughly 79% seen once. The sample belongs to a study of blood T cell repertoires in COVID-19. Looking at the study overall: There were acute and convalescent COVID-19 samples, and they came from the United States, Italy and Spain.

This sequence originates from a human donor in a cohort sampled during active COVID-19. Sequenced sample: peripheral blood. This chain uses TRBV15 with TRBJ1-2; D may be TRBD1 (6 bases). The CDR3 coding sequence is TGTGCCACCAGCACTTATTCTCTTTCAGGGGCCGCCATCTATGGCTACACCTTC. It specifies CATSTYSLSGAAIYGYTF. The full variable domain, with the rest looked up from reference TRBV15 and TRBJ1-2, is DAMVIQNPRYQVTQFGKPVTLSCSQTLNHNVMYWYQQKSSQAPKLLFHYYDKDFNNEADTPDNFQSRRPNTSFCFLDIRSPGLGDTAMYLCATSTYSLSGAAIYGYTFGSGTRLTVV.